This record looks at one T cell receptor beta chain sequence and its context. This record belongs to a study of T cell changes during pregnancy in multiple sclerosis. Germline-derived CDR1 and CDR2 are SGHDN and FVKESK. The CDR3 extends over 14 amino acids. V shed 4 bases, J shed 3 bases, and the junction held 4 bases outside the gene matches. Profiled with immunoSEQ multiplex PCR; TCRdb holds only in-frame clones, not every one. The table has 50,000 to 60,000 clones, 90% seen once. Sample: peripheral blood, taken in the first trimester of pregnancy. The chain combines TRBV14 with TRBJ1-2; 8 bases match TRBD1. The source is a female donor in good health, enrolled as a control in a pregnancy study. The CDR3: CASSRQTGDYGYTF. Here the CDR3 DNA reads TGTGCCAGCAGCCGCCAGACAGGGGACTATGGCTACACCTTC.